The T cell receptor beta chain under discussion was sequenced for a study of blood T cell repertoires in COVID-19. Whole-study context: There were acute and convalescent COVID-19 samples, and they came from the United States, Italy and Spain.

The Seattle site enrolled patients during active infection and followed them longitudinally. The CDR3 runs to 15 residues. Per germline, CDR1 SGHTA and CDR2 FQGNSA. V was trimmed by 5 bases and J by 7 bases, leaving 20 bases between them. Assay: immunoSEQ multiplex PCR; the TCRdb copy retains only in-frame clones and omits some. Of 300,000 or so clones in the sample, approximately 91% were seen once. The sample consisted of peripheral blood. The origin of this receptor is a young woman with COVID-19, enrolled during active disease. The rearrangement joins TRBV7-2 to TRBJ1-2; D is uncertain. For the CDR3, the DNA is TGTGCCAGCAGCCCCCCAGTAGCGAGGGTGGGTGGCTACACCTTC. Its protein product is CASSPPVARVGGYTF.